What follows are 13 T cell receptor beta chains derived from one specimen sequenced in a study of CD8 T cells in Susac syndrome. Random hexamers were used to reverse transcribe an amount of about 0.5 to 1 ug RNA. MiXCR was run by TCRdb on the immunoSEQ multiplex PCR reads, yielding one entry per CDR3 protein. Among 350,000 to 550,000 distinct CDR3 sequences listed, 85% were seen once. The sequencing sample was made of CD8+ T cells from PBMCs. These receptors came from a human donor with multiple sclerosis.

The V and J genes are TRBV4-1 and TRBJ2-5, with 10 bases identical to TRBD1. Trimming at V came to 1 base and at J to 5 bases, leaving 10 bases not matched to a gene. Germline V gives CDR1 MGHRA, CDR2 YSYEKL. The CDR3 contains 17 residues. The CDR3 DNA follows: TGCGCCAGCAGCCAAGCCGGGGGGACAGGGGCTTGGGAGACCCAGTACTTC. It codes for CASSQAGGTGAWETQYF.

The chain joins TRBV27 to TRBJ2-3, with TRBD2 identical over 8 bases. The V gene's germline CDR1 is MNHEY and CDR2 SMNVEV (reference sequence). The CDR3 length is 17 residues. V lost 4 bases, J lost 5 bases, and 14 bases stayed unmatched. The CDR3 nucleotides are TGTGCCAGCAGTTCCACCTTGGGGGGGCTAGCGGGAGATACGCAGTATTTT. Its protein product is CASSSTLGGLAGDTQYF.

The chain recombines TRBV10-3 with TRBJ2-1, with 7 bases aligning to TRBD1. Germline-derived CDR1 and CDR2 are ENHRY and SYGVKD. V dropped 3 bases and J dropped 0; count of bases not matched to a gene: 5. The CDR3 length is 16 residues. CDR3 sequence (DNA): TGTGCCATCAGTGAACCGGGACAGAGCTCCTACAATGAGCAGTTCTTC. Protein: CAISEPGQSSYNEQFF.

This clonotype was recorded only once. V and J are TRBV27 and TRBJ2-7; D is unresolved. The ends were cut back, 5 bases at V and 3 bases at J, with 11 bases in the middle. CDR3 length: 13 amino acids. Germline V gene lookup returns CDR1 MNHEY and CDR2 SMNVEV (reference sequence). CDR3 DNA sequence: TGTGCCAGCAGTCCGCCGGAGCACTACGAGCAGTACTTC. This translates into CASSPPEHYEQYF.

As DNA, the CDR3 is TGTGCCAGTAGTATAGATCCGGGGAGGAACACTGAAGCTTTCTTT. Amino acids: CASSIDPGRNTEAFF. The chain joins TRBV19 to TRBJ1-1, with D unclear. Germline V gene data show CDR1 as LNHDA and CDR2 as SQIVND (reference sequence). The V end lost 0 bases, the J end lost 1 base, and 9 bases lay between the germline ends. The CDR3 is 15 amino acids.

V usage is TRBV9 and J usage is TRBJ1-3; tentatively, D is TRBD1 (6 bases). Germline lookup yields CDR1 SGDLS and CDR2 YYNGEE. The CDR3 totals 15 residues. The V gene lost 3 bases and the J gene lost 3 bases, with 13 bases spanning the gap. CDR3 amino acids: CASSGQVPFGNTIYF. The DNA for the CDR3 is TGTGCCAGCAGCGGACAGGTACCTTTTGGAAACACCATATATTTT.

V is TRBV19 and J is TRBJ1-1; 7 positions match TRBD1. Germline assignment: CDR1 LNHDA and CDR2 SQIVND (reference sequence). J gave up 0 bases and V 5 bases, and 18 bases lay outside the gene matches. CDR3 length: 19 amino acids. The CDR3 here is CASSPHRQGLEEMNTEAFF. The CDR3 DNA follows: TGTGCCAGTAGTCCCCACCGACAGGGTTTGGAGGAAATGAACACTGAAGCTTTCTTT.

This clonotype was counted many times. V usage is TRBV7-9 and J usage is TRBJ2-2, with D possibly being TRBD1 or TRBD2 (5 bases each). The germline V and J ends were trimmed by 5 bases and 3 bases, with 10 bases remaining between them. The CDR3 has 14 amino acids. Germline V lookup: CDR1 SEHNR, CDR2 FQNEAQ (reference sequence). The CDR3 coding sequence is TGTGCCAGCAGCCCGGGACCAGACACCGGGGAGCTGTTTTTT. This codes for CASSPGPDTGELFF.

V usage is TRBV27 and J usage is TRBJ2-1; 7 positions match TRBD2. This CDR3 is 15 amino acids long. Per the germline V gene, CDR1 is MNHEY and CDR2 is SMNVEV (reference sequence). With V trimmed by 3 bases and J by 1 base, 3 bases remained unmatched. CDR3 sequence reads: CASSFAAGSYNEQFF. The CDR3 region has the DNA TGTGCCAGCAGTTTTGCAGCGGGGTCCTACAATGAGCAGTTCTTC.

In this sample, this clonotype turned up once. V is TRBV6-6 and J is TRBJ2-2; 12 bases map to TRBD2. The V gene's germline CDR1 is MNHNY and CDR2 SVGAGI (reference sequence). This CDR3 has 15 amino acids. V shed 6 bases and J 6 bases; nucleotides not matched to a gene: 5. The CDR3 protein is CASRRGLAGAGELFF. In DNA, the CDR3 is TGTGCCAGCAGAAGGGGACTAGCGGGCGCCGGGGAGCTGTTTTTT.

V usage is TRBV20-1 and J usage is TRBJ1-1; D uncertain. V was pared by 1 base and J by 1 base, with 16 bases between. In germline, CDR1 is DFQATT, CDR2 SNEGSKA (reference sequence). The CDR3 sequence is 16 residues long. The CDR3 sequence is CSARALGEGGNTEAFF. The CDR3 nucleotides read TGCAGTGCTAGAGCACTGGGAGAGGGAGGGAACACTGAAGCTTTCTTT.

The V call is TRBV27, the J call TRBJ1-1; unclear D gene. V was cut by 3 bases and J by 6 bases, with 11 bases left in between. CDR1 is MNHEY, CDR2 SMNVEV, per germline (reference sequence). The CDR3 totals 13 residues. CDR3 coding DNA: TGTGCCAGCAGTTTCGGGGAGGGATCTGAAGCTTTCTTT. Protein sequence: CASSFGEGSEAFF.

The CDR3 nucleotides read TGTGCCAGCAGCCAGGCACAGAACACTGAAGCTTTCTTT. Protein: CASSQAQNTEAFF. The genes are TRBV27 and TRBJ1-1; D remains ambiguous. The CDR3 totals 13 residues. Germline loops: CDR1 MNHEY, CDR2 SMNVEV (reference sequence). The V end was cut by 6 bases, the J end by 1 base, with 9 bases between.